These 2 T cell receptor beta chains were all obtained from the same sample, sequenced in a study of read filtering for tumor transcriptome and immune sequencing. This library used around 400 ng RNA and molecular barcoded adaptors spanning alpha/delta and beta/gamma chains. TCRdb reprocessed the reads via MiXCR and lists one record per CDR3 protein. The repertoire holds 20,000 or so distinct CDR3 sequences, with around 21% as singletons. The sequenced sample consisted of a population of CD138-negative cells sorted from bone marrow. The receptors come from a donor at least 40 years old with multiple myeloma.

This clonotype was detected a few times. The chain uses TRBV6-1 and TRBJ2-3, with a tentative D call TRBD1 (6 bases). The V and J ends lost 7 bases and 0 bases respectively, with 11 bases between them. CDR3 length equals 14 residues. From germline, CDR1 is MNHNS and CDR2 SASEGT. As DNA, the CDR3 is TGTGCCAGCAACCACAGGGCCAGCACAGATACGCAGTATTTT. It translates to CASNHRASTDTQYF.

The table lists this clonotype with many counts. This chain uses TRBV11-2 with TRBJ2-1, with 7 bases fitting TRBD1. There are 17 residues in the CDR3. The J segment lost 8 bases and the V segment lost 2 bases, leaving 15 bases of the junction unmatched. Germline lookup yields CDR1 SGHAT and CDR2 FQNNGV. This CDR3 is CASSLPTTGQGGDEQFF. For the CDR3, the DNA is TGTGCCAGCAGCTTACCGACGACAGGGCAAGGGGGAGATGAGCAGTTCTTC.